The present entry profiles one T cell receptor beta chain with its context. In germline, CDR1 is MDHEN, CDR2 SYDVKM. This CDR3 comprises 17 residues. V dropped 5 bases and J dropped 2; count of bases not matched to a gene: 11. This specimen comes from a study of T cell clones after liver transplantation. Sequencing used immunoSEQ multiplex PCR; TCRdb keeps in-frame clones, though not all of them. The data show under 20,000 clones, about 90% seen once. This rearrangement joins TRBV28 to TRBJ2-7; 11 bases match TRBD2. The receptor was derived from a human donor who received a liver transplant. Sample: CD8+ T cells from blood, taken before liver transplant. CDR3 in DNA: TGTGCCAGCAGTCCAATGCCGGGACTAGCGGTAACCTACGAGCAGTACTTC. Translation: CASSPMPGLAVTYEQYF.